A selection of T cell receptor beta chains follows, all from one sample in a study of shared clonotypes between healthy human individuals. Only in-frame clones appear in the TCRdb table, and some are missing; sequencing was by immunoSEQ multiplex PCR. The sample consists of fewer than 1.6 million clones, approximately 98.5% of them appearing once. Sequencing was carried out using naive CD4+ T cells sorted from blood. The receptor set was obtained from a man in his thirties or forties in good health. CDR3s include the opening cysteine and the closing phenylalanine or tryptophan. D genes are given only for firm matches. The size of a clone is reported for some rows only, either as once, few or many, or as a class for expanded clones.

>TRBV30|NA|TRBD2|TRBJ2-1
CAWSVGPLAGVYNEQFF
TGTGCCTGGAGTGTAGGTCCGCTAGCGGGAGTTTACAATGAGCAGTTCTTC
>TRBV4-2|NA|NA|TRBJ1-4
CASSQDDRREKLFF
TGTGCCAGCAGCCAAGATGATCGGCGGGAAAAACTGTTTTTT
>TRBV4-2|NA|TRBD2|TRBJ2-1
CASSREAGAGGLEYEQFF
TGTGCCAGCAGCCGAGAAGCTGGAGCGGGAGGGCTCGAGTATGAGCAGTTCTTC
>TRBV19|NA|NA|TRBJ2-7
CASSMRGYEQYF
TGTGCCAGTAGTATGAGGGGTTACGAGCAGTACTTC
>TRBV7-2|NA|NA|TRBJ1-1
CASSTLQGRAEAFF
TGTGCCAGCAGCACCCTGCAGGGGCGTGCTGAAGCTTTCTTT
>TRBV29-1|NA|TRBD2|TRBJ2-3
CSVGLAGGADTQYF
TGCAGCGTGGGACTAGCGGGAGGGGCGGATACGCAGTATTTT
>TRBV27|NA|NA|TRBJ2-6
CASSPQRSGANVLTF
TGTGCCAGCAGTCCACAACGCTCTGGGGCCAACGTCCTGACTTTC
>TRBV7-9|NA|NA|TRBJ2-7
CASSTTGTASWGEQYF
TGTGCCAGCAGCACTACCGGGACTGCCTCTTGGGGCGAGCAGTACTTC
>TRBV27|NA|TRBD1|TRBJ1-1
CASSWGQGRSAFF
TGTGCCAGCAGTTGGGGACAGGGCCGGTCAGCTTTCTTT
>TRBV19|NA|NA|TRBJ2-5
CASRRRGNLLETQYF
TGTGCCAGTAGAAGGAGGGGAAACCTGTTAGAGACCCAGTACTTC
>TRBV13|few|TRBD2|TRBJ2-7
CASSLASGRAYEQYF
TGTGCCAGCAGCTTAGCGAGCGGGAGGGCCTACGAGCAGTACTTC
>TRBV4-3|once|TRBD1|TRBJ1-1
CASSQSLAVQGASTEAFF
TGCGCCAGCAGCCAAAGTCTGGCGGTTCAGGGGGCGAGCACTGAAGCTTTCTTT
>TRBV19|NA|NA|TRBJ2-1
CASSGYSYNEQFF
TGTGCCAGTAGTGGGTACAGTTACAATGAGCAGTTCTTC
>TRBV10-3|NA|TRBD1|TRBJ2-5
CAIGISGQLQETQYF
TGTGCCATCGGGATTTCGGGACAGCTACAAGAGACCCAGTACTTC
>TRBV4-3|NA|TRBD1|TRBJ2-1
CASSQVRDRYYNEQFF
TGCGCCAGCAGCCAAGTGCGGGACAGGTATTACAATGAGCAGTTCTTC